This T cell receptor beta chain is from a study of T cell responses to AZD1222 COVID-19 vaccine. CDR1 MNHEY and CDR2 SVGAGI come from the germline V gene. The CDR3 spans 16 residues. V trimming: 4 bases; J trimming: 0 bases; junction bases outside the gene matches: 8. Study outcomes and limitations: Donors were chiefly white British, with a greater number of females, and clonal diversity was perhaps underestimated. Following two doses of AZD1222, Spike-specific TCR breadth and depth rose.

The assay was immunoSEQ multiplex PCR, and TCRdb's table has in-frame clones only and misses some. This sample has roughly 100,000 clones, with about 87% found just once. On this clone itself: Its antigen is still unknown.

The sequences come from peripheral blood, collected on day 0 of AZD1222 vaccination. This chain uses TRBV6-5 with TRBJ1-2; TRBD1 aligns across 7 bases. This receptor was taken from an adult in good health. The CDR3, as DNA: TGTGCCAGCAGTTCCAAGGGGACAGCTACTAACTATGGCTACACCTTC. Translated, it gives CASSSKGTATNYGYTF.